The present T cell receptor beta chain was sequenced within a study of Graves' ophthalmopathy and Graves' hyperthyroidism. Trimming left V 0 bases short and J 4 bases short, with 7 bases between. Germline V gene data show CDR1 as LGHNA and CDR2 as YSLEER. The CDR3 is made up of 13 amino acids. RNA transcripts provided the template for amplifying TCR beta CDR3 regions. The authors performed first-round RT-PCR with HTBI primers and then a second-round multiplex PCR. TCRdb used MiXCR to reprocess the multiplex PCR reads, holding one entry per CDR3 protein. The sample gives under 350,000 distinct CDR3 sequences, about a sixth of which show up once; 12% is in the top ten. This clonotype was seen many times.

This chain links TRBV4-3 with TRBJ2-7; the D is unclear. The TCR sequence derives from an adult man with Graves' ophthalmopathy. Sample: peripheral blood. CDR3 protein: CASSQDFGYEQYF. DNA for the CDR3: TGCGCCAGCAGCCAAGATTTCGGGTACGAGCAGTACTTC.